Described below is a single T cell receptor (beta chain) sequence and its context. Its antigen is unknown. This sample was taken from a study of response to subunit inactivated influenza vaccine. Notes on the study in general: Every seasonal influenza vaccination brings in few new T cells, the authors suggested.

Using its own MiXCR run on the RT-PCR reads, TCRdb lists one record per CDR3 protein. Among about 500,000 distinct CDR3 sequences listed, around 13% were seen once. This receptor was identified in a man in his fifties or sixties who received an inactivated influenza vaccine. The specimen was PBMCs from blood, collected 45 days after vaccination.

The CDR3 DNA follows: TGTGCCAGCTCACCACCTCGAGACAGGGCCCCTTCCTACGAGCAGTACTTC. This codes for CASSPPRDRAPSYEQYF. The V and J genes are TRBV18 and TRBJ2-7, with TRBD1 matching over 7 bases. The CDR3 is 17 amino acids. The J segment lost 1 base and the V segment lost 0 bases, leaving 9 bases of the junction unmatched. Germline CDR1 and CDR2: KGHSH and LQKENI.